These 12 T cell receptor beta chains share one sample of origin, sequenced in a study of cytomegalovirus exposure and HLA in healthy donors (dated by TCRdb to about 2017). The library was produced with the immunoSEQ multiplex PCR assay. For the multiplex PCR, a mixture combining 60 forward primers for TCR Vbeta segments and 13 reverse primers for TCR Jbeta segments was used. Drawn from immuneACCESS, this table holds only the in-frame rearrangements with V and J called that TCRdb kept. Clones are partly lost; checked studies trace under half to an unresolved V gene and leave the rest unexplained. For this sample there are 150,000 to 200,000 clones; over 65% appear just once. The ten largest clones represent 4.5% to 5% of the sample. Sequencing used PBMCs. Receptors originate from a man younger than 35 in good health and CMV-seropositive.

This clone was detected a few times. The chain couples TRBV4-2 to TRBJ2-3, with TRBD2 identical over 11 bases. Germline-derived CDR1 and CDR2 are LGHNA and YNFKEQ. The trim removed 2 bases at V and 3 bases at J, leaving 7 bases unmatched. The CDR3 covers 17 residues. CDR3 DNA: TGTGCCAGCAGCCAACTCGGGGCTAGCGGGAGGACAGATACGCAGTATTTT. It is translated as CASSQLGASGRTDTQYF.

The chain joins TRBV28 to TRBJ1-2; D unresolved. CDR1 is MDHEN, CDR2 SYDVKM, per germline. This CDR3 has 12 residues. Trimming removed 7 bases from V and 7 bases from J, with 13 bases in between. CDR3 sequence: CASTGLKSGYTF. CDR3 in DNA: TGTGCCAGCACTGGACTAAAGAGTGGCTACACCTTC.

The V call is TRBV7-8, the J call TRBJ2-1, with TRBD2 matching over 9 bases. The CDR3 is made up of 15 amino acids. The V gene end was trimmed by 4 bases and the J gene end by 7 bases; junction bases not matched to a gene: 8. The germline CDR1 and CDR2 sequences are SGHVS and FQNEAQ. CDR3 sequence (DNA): TGTGCCAGCAGCTCGGTAGCGGGAGATGGTAATGAGCAGTTCTTC. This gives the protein CASSSVAGDGNEQFF.

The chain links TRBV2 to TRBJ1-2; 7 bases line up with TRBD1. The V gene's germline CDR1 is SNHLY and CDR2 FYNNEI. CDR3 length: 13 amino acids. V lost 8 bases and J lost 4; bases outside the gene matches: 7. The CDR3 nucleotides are TGTGCCAGCTCGGAGGGGGCAGTCTATGGCTACACCTTC. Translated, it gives CASSEGAVYGYTF.

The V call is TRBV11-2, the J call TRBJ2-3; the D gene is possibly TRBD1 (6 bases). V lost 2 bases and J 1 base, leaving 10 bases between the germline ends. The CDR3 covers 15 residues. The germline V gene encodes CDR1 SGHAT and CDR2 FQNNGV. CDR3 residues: CASSLNRVGTDTQYF. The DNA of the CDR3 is TGTGCCAGCAGCTTAAACAGGGTTGGCACAGATACGCAGTATTTT.

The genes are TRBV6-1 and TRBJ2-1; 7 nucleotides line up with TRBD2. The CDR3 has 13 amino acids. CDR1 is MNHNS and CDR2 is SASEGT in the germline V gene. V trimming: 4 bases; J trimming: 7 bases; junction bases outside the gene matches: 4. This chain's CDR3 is CASSALLANEQFF. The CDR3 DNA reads TGTGCCAGCAGTGCACTACTAGCGAATGAGCAGTTCTTC.

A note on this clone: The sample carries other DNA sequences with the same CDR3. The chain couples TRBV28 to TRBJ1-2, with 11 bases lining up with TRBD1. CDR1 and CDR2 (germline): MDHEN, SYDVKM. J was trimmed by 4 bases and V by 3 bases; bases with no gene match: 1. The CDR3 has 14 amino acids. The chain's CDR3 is CASSLDRGPYGYTF. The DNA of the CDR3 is TGTGCCAGCAGTTTGGACAGGGGGCCCTATGGCTACACCTTC.

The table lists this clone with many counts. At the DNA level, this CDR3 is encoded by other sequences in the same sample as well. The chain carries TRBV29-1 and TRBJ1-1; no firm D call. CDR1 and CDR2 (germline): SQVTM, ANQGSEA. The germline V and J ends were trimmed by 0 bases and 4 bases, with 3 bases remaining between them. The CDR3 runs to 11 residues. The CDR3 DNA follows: TGCAGCGTTGAAGATAGCACTGAAGCTTTCTTT. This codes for CSVEDSTEAFF.

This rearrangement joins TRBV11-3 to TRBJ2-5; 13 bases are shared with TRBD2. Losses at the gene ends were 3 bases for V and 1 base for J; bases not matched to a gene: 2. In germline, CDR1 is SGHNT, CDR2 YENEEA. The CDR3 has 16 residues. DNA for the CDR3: TGTGCCAGCAGCTTGGGGACTAGCGGGGCCCAAGAGACCCAGTACTTC. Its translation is CASSLGTSGAQETQYF.

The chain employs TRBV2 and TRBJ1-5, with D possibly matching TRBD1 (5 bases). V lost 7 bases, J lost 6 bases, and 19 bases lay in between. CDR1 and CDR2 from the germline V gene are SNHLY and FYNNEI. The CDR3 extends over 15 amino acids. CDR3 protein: CASTVIQGEGQPQHF. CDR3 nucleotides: TGTGCCAGCACCGTTATTCAGGGCGAAGGTCAGCCCCAGCATTTT.

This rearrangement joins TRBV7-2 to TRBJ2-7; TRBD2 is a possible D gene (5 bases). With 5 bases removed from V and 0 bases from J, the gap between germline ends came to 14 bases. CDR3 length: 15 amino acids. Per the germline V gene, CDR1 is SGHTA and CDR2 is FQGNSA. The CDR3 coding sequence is TGTGCCAGCAGCCCGGGAAGCCTGAGCTCCTACGAGCAGTACGTC. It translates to CASSPGSLSSYEQYV.

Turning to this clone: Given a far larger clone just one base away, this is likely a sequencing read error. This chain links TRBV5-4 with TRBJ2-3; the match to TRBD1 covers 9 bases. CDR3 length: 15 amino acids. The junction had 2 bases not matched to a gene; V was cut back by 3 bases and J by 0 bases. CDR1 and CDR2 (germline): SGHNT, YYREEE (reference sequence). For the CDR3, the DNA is TGTGCCAGCAGCTCAGGACAGGGGAGCACAGATACGCAGTATTTT. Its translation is CASSSGQGSTDTQYF.